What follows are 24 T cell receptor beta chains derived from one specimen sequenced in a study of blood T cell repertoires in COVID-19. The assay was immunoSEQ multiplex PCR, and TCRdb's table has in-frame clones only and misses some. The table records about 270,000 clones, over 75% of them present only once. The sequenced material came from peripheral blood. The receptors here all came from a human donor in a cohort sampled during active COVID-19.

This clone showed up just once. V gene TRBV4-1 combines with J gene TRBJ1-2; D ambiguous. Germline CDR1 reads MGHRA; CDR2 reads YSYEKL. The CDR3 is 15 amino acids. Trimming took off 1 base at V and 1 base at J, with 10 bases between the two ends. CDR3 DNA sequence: TGCGCCAGCAGCCAAGGCGTCCAAGATAACTATGGCTACACCTTC. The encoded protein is CASSQGVQDNYGYTF.

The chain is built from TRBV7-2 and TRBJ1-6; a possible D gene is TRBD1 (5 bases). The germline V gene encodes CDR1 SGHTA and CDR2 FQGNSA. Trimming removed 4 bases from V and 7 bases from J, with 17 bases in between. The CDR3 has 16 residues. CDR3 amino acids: CASSSYPAGQNSPLHF. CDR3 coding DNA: TGTGCCAGCAGCTCTTATCCGGCAGGGCAAAATTCACCCCTCCACTTT. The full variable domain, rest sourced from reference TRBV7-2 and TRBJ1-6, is GAGVSQSPSNKVTEKGKDVELRCDPISGHTALYWYRQSLGQGLEFLIYFQGNSAPDKSGLPSDRFSAERTGGSVSTLTIQRTQQEDSAVYLCASSSYPAGQNSPLHFGNGTRLTVT.

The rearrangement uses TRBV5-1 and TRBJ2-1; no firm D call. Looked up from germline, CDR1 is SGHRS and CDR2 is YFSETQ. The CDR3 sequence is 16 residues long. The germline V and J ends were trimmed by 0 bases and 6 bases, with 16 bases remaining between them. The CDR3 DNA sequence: TGCGCCAGCAGCTTGGTTAAGGTTGACTCACTCAATGAGCAGTTCTTC. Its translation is CASSLVKVDSLNEQFF.

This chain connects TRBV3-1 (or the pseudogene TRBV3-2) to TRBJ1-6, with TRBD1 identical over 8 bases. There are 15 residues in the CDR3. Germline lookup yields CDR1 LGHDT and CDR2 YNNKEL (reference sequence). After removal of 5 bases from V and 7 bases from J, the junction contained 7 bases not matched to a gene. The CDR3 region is CASSWGQASNSPLHF. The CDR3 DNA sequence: TGTGCCAGCAGCTGGGGACAGGCCTCCAATTCACCCCTCCACTTT.

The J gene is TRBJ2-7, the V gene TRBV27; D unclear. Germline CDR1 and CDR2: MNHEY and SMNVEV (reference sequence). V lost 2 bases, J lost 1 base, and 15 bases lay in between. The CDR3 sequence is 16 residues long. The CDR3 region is CASSLINPTSSYEQYF. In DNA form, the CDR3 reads TGTGCCAGCAGTTTAATAAACCCGACTTCTTCCTACGAGCAGTACTTC.

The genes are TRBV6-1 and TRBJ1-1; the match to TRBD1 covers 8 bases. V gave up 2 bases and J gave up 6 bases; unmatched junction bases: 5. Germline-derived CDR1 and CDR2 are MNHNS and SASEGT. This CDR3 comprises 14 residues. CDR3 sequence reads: CASSETGGFAEAFF. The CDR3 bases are TGTGCCAGCAGTGAAACAGGGGGGTTCGCTGAAGCTTTCTTT.

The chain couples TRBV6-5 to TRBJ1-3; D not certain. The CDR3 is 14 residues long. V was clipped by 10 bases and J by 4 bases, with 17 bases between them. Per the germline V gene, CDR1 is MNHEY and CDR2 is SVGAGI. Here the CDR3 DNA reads TGTGCCACCCAGCCTGCGGGCAGGGGAAACACCATATATTTT. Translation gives CATQPAGRGNTIYF.

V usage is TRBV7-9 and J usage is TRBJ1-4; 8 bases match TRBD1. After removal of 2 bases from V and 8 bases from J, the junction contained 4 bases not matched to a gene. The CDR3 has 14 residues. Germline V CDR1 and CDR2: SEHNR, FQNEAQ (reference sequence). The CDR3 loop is CASSLFRTGEKLFF. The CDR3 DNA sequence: TGTGCCAGCAGCTTATTCCGGACAGGGGAAAAACTGTTTTTT.

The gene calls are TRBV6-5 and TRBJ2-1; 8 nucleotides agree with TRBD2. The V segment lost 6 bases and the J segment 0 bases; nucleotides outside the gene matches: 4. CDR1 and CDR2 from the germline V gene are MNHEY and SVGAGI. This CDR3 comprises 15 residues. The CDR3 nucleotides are TGTGCCAGCAGGGAGCGGGGGAGCTCCTACAATGAGCAGTTCTTC. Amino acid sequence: CASRERGSSYNEQFF.

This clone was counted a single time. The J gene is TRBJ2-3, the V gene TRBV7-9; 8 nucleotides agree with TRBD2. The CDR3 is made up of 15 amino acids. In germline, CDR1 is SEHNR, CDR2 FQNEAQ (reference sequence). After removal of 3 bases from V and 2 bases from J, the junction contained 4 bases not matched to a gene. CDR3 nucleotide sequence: TGTGCCAGCAGCTTTCAAGGACTAGCCACAGATACGCAGTATTTT. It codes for CASSFQGLATDTQYF.

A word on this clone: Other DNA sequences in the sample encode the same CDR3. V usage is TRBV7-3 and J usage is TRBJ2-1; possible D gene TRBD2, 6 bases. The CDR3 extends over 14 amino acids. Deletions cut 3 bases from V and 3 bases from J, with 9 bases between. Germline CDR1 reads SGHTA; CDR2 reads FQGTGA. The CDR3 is CASSFGGSYNEQFF. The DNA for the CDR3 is TGTGCCAGCAGCTTTGGGGGGAGCTACAATGAGCAGTTCTTC.

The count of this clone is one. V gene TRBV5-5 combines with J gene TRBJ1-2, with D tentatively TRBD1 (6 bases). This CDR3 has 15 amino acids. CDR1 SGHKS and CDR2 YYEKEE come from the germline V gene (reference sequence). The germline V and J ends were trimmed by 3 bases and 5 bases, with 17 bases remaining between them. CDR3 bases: TGTGCCAGCAGCTGGACAGCACCGAATCCGTATGGCTACACCTTC. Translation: CASSWTAPNPYGYTF.

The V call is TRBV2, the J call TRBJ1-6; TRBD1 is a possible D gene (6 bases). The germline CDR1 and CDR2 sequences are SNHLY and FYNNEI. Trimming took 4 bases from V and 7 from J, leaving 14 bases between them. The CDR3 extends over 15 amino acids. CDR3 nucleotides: TGTGCCAGCAGTGGAAGGGTCAGGGGCAATTCACCCCTCCACTTT. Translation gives CASSGRVRGNSPLHF.

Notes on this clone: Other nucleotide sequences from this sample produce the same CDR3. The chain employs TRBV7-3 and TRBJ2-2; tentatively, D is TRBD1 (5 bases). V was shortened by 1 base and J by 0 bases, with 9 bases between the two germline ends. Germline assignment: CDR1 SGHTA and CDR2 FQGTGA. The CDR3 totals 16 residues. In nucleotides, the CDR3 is TGTGCCAGCAGCTTAATTGGCAGGGCGAACACCGGGGAGCTGTTTTTT. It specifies CASSLIGRANTGELFF.

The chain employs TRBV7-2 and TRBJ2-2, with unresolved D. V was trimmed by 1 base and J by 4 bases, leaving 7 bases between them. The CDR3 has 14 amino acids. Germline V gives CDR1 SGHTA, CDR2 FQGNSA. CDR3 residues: CASSLERFTGELFF. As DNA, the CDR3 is TGTGCCAGCAGCTTAGAACGGTTCACCGGGGAGCTGTTTTTT.

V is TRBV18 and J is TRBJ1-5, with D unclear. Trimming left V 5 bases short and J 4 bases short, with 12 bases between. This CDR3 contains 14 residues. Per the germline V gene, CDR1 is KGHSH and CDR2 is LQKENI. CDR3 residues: CASSTLQQNQPQHF. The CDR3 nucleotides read TGTGCCAGCTCAACTCTGCAACAGAATCAGCCCCAGCATTTT.

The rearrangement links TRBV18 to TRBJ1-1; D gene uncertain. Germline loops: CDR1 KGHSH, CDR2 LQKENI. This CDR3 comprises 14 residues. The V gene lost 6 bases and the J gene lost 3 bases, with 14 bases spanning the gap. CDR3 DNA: TGTGCCAGCTCTACCTTAAGCATGGACACTGAAGCTTTCTTT. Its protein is CASSTLSMDTEAFF.

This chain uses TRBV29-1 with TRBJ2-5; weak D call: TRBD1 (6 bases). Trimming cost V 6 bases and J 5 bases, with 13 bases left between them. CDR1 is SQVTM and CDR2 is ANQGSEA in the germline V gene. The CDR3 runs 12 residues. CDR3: CSVRQGHETQYF. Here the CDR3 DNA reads TGCAGCGTACGTCAGGGGCATGAGACCCAGTACTTC.

CDR3 nucleotides: TGTGCCAGCAGTTTTACACACCCCCAAACAGGGCAAGCTTTCTTT. Its protein product is CASSFTHPQTGQAFF. The J gene is TRBJ1-1, the V gene TRBV27; D possibly corresponds to TRBD1 (6 bases). CDR3 length: 15 amino acids. V gave up 3 bases and J gave up 9 bases, with 20 bases separating them. Germline-derived CDR1 and CDR2 are MNHEY and SMNVEV (reference sequence).

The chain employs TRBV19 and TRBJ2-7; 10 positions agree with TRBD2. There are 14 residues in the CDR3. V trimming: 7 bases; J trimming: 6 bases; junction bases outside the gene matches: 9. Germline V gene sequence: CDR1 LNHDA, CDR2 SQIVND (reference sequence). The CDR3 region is CASKSASGSSEQYF. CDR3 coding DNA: TGTGCCAGTAAGTCCGCTAGCGGGAGTTCCGAGCAGTACTTC. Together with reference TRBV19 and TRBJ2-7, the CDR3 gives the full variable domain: DGGITQSPKYLFRKEGQNVTLSCEQNLNHDAMYWYRQDPGQGLRLIYYSQIVNDFQKGDIAEGYSVSREKKESFPLTVTSAQKNPTAFYLCASKSASGSSEQYFGPGTRLTVT.

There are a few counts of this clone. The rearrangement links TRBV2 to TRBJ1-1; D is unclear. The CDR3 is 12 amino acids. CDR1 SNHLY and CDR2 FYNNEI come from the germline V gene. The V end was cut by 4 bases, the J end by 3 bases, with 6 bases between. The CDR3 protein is CASSGSDTEAFF. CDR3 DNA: TGTGCCAGCAGTGGGTCAGACACTGAAGCTTTCTTT.

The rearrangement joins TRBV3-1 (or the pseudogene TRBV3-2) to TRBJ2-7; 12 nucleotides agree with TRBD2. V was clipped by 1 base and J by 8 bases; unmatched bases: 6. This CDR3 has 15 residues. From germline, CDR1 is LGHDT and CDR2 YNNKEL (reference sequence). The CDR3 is CASSQGRLAGAQQYF. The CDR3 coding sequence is TGTGCCAGCAGCCAAGGTCGACTAGCGGGAGCGCAGCAGTACTTC.

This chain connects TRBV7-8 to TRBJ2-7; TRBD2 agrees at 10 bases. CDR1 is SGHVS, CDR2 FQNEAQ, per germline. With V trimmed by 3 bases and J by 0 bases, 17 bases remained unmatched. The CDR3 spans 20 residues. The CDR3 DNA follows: TGTGCCAGCAGCTTGCTCCCCCCCAGCGGGAGGGCTGGGGGCTCCTACGAGCAGTACTTC. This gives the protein CASSLLPPSGRAGGSYEQYF.

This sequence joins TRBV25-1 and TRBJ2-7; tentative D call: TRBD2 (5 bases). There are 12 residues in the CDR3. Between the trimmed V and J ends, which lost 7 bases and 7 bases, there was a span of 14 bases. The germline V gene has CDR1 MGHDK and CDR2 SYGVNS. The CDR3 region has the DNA TGTGCCAGCAAGGGCGGGCCGGGGGAGCAGTACTTC. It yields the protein CASKGGPGEQYF.